This paragraph reports one T cell receptor beta chain. The antigen is not known. This specimen belongs to a study of PD-1 blockade in classical Hodgkin lymphoma. Findings and limits, study-wide: Nivolumab initiated under 1 year post-ASCT led to patient exclusion.

Time point specified: cycle 4 day 1 (C4D1), after less than 7 weeks of nivolumab. All patients experienced relapse after autologous stem cell transplantation, and brentuximab vedotin exposure was variable. Method: immunoSEQ multiplex PCR; TCRdb's copy keeps in-frame clones and lacks some. The data show around 60,000 clones, with roughly 92% seen just once and around 8% held by the top ten. The receptor's source is a human donor with classical Hodgkin lymphoma. The starting material was peripheral blood mononuclear cells (PBMCs), obtained before the fourth cycle of nivolumab.

The CDR3 DNA reads as TGTGCCAGCAGGACAGGGTTATCACCCCTCCACTTT. Its protein is CASRTGLSPLHF. The V call is TRBV27, the J call TRBJ1-6, with 7 bases identical to TRBD1. Looked up from germline, CDR1 is MNHEY and CDR2 is SMNVEV (reference sequence). With V trimmed by 6 bases and J by 10 bases, 3 bases remained unmatched. The CDR3 totals 12 residues.